Here is one T cell receptor (beta chain) with its context. Per the study methods: Cell counts per sample came from amplifying reference gene primers. The method was immunoSEQ multiplex PCR; TCRdb's version includes in-frame clones alone and lacks a portion of them. Clone size and the V and J calls come from that table; the DNA yielded D and trimming. The sample lists a few hundred thousand clones, roughly nine tenths occurring once. Enrollment of patients from Seattle took place during active infection, with longitudinal follow-up. This sample is part of a study of blood T cell repertoires in COVID-19. Study in general: There were acute and convalescent COVID-19 samples, and they came from the United States, Italy and Spain. Sources were T cells, B-cell-depleted T cells, or PBMCs; the material itself was cDNA or gDNA.

This CDR3 is 14 amino acids long. Germline CDR1 is KGHSH and CDR2 is LQKENI. The V end was cut by 4 bases, the J end by 5 bases, with 14 bases between. Input material: peripheral blood. The clonotype originates from a young woman with COVID-19, enrolled during active disease. The chain employs TRBV18 and TRBJ1-1; D is undetermined. CDR3: CASSQTEVFTEAFF. The CDR3 DNA follows: TGTGCCAGCTCACAGACGGAGGTCTTTACTGAAGCTTTCTTT.